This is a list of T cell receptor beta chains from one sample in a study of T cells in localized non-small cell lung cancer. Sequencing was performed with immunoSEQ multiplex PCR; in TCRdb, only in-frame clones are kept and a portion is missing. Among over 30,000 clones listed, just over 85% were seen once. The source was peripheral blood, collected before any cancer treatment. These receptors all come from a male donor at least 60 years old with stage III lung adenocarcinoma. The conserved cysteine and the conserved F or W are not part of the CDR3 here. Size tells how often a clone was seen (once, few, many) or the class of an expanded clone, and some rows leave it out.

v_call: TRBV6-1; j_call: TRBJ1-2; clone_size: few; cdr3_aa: ASSELGGYT
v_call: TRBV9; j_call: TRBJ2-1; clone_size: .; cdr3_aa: ASSWSGGGPNEQF
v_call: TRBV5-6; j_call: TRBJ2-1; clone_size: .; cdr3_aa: ASSWTNNEQF
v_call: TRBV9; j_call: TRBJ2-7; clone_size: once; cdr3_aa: ASSVGGGISEQY
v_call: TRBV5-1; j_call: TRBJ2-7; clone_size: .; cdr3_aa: ASSLTATTYEQY
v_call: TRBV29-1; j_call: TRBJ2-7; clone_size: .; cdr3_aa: SARTGLSEQY
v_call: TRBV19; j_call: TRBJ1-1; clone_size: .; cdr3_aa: ASSRAQPMNTEAF
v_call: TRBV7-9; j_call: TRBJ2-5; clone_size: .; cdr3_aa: ASSWGLAGSQETQY
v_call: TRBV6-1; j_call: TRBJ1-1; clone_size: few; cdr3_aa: ASSVTEAF
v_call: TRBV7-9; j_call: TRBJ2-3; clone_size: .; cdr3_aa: ASSFPGQGLGGTQY
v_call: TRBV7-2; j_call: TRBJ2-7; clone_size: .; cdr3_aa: ASSSFSYEQY
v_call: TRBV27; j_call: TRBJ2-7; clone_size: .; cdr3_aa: ASSLRSTATYEQY
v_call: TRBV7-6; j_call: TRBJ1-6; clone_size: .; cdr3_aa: ASSLPGQGRPPYNSPLH
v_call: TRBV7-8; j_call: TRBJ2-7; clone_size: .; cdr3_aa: ASSRLRTEYEQY